Listed below are T cell receptor beta chains from one sample, sequenced in a study of blood T cell repertoires in COVID-19. TCRdb's table, derived via immunoSEQ multiplex PCR, lists solely in-frame clones and lacks some. The sample lists 70,000 to 80,000 clones, about 87% occurring once. Sequenced: peripheral blood. All receptors derive from a woman in her fifties or sixties with acute or convalescent COVID-19. Both conserved end residues are part of each CDR3. D genes are given only for firm matches. A row's size may be missing; if present it is once, few, many or a size class.

>TRBJ2-2|TRBV7-8|.|.
TGTGCCAGCAGCTTAAGTACAGGGTACGCCGGGGAGCTGTTTTTT
CASSLSTGYAGELFF
>TRBJ2-3|TRBV14|TRBD2|.
TGTGCCAGCAGCCCGGGAGGCCGGATTGGGAGAGATACGCAGTATTTT
CASSPGGRIGRDTQYF
>TRBJ2-3|TRBV28|TRBD1|.
TGTGCCAGCAGTCACGGGACAGTAGATACGCAGTATTTT
CASSHGTVDTQYF
>TRBJ1-1|TRBV7-9|TRBD1|.
TGTGCCAGCAGCTTCGAGCAGGGGGCCGGGACTGAAGCTTTCTTT
CASSFEQGAGTEAFF
>TRBJ2-5|TRBV2|.|.
TGTGCCAGCGATCCCAGGGCCCAAGAGACCCAGTACTTC
CASDPRAQETQYF
>TRBJ1-2|TRBV30|.|.
TGTGCCGAATACGACGCGGACATACCCTATGGCTACACCTTC
CAEYDADIPYGYTF
>TRBJ1-5|TRBV10-3|.|.
TGTGCCACCTCGGACAGTCACAATCAGCCCCAGCATTTT
CATSDSHNQPQHF
>TRBJ1-3|TRBV7-8|.|.
TGTGCCAGCAGCTTTCAGAGGATTGGAAACACCATATATTTT
CASSFQRIGNTIYF
>TRBJ1-6|TRBV6-1|.|.
TGTGCCAGCAGTGAAGCAGGGGATTCACCCCTCCACTTT
CASSEAGDSPLHF
>TRBJ1-5|TRBV9|TRBD1|.
TGTGCCAGCAGCGTCGGGACAGATAATCAGCCCCAGCATTTT
CASSVGTDNQPQHF
>TRBJ2-5|TRBV5-4|.|.
TGTGCCAGCAGCTTGGGGCAGGGCCTCCAAGAGACCCAGTACTTC
CASSLGQGLQETQYF
>TRBJ1-1|TRBV12-3/TRBV12-4|.|.
TGTGCCAGCAGTTTATTGGGGCACACTGAAGCTTTCTTT
CASSLLGHTEAFF
>TRBJ2-3|TRBV10-3|TRBD2|.
TGTGCCATCAGTTCACTAGCGGGGCAAAATACGCAGTATTTT
CAISSLAGQNTQYF
>TRBJ1-2|TRBV27|.|few
TGTGCCAGCAGTTTAATTGCGGGCACTAACTATGGCTACACCTTC
CASSLIAGTNYGYTF
>TRBJ2-1|TRBV12-3/TRBV12-4|.|.
TGTGCCAGCACCCTTAGCTCCTACAATGAGCAGTTCTTC
CASTLSSYNEQFF
>TRBJ2-1|TRBV2|.|.
TGTGCCAGCAGCCGCGACAGCGATGAGCAGTTCTTC
CASSRDSDEQFF
>TRBJ1-1|TRBV5-6|.|.
TGTGCCATGAAAGGGGGGGTCAACACTGAAGCTTTCTTT
CAMKGGVNTEAFF
>TRBJ2-7|TRBV28|TRBD2|.
TGTGCCAGCAGGAGGGCCGGGACTAGCGCCTACGAGCAGTACTTC
CASRRAGTSAYEQYF
>TRBJ1-1|TRBV20-1|.|.
TGCAGTGCCACAGTTAGCACTGAAGCTTTCTTT
CSATVSTEAFF
>TRBJ1-2|TRBV6-5|TRBD1|.
TGTGCCAGCTACGAACCGGGACAGTTGAACTATGGCTACACCTTC
CASYEPGQLNYGYTF
>TRBJ2-5|TRBV6-5|.|.
TGTGCCAGCCGTCGGTCGGGGAACCAAGAGACCCAGTACTTC
CASRRSGNQETQYF
>TRBJ2-3|TRBV19|.|.
TGTGCCAGTAGTCCCCAGAGCACAGATACGCAGTATTTT
CASSPQSTDTQYF
>TRBJ2-7|TRBV19|.|.
TGTGCCAGTAGTAACGGATGGGCGCTCGAGCAGTACTTC
CASSNGWALEQYF
>TRBJ2-3|TRBV4-1|.|.
TGCGCCAGCAGCCAATACAGGACAGATACGCAGTATTTT
CASSQYRTDTQYF
>TRBJ2-7|TRBV19|TRBD1|.
TGTGCCAGTAGTCCCGACAGGGGGGCCCCCTACGAGCAGTACTTC
CASSPDRGAPYEQYF
>TRBJ1-1|TRBV19|TRBD1|.
TGTGCCAGTAGTTCACCGGGACAGGGGGCTCTTGAAGCTTTCTTT
CASSSPGQGALEAFF
>TRBJ1-2|TRBV6-1|.|.
TGTGCCAGCAGTGAAAGGCCTACTTCAGGCCTCTATGGCTACACCTTC
CASSERPTSGLYGYTF
>TRBJ2-3|TRBV24-1|TRBD2|few
TGTGCCACCAGTGATCCGACTAGCGGGAGAGGCGATACGCAGTATTTT
CATSDPTSGRGDTQYF
>TRBJ1-1|TRBV7-2|TRBD1|.
TGTGCCAGCAGGAACACAGGGGAACATAAAGCTTTCTTT
CASRNTGEHKAFF
>TRBJ2-1|TRBV11-1|.|.
TGTGCCAGCAGCTTGGGGGACAAAGAGTTCTTC
CASSLGDKEFF
>TRBJ1-1|TRBV12-3/TRBV12-4|.|once
TGTGCCAGCAGCCTCCTCGGGGCTTTCTTT
CASSLLGAFF